This T cell receptor beta chain originates from a study of cytomegalovirus exposure and HLA in healthy donors. This clone was observed once. Antigen unknown. Findings of the study overall: An analysis that came later showed most CMV-associated TCR beta chains appearing HLA-restricted.

PCR amplification relied on 60 Vbeta primers (plus 13 Jbeta primers). The protocol was immunoSEQ multiplex PCR, while the TCRdb copy is restricted to in-frame clones and leaves out a portion. The table lists fewer than 250,000 clones, over 65% of them singletons. The V gene's germline CDR1 is MDHEN and CDR2 SYDVKM. The CDR3 is 11 amino acids. Trimming took 10 bases from V and 12 from J, leaving 18 bases between them. V and J are TRBV28 and TRBJ1-2, with a tentative D call TRBD1 (5 bases). The sample taken for sequencing was PBMCs. This sequence originates from a man aged 35 to 55 in good health and CMV-seronegative. This CDR3 reads CATTTGGRDTF. In DNA form, the CDR3 reads TGTGCCACCACCACGGGGGGTCGGGACACCTTC.